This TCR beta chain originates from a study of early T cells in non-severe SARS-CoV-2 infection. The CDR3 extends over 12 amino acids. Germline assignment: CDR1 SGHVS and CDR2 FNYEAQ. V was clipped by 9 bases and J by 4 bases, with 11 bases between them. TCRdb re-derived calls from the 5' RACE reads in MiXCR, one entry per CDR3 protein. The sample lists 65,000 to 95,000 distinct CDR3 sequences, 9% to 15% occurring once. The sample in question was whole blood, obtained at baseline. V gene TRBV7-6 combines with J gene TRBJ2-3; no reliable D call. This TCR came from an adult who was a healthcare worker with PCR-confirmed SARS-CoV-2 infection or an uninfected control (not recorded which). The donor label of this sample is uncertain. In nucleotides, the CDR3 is TGTGCCAGTTCCCAGGTGGCAGATACGCAGTATTTT. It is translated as CASSQVADTQYF.